This is a list of T cell receptor beta chains from one sample in a study of cytomegalovirus exposure and HLA in healthy donors. Using immunoSEQ multiplex PCR, the repertoire was profiled, and TCRdb retains in-frame clones only, with some absent. The table lists about 210,000 clones, around 80% of them singletons. Sequenced material: PBMCs. The receptors were sampled from a boy aged 5-17 years in good health and CMV-seronegative. Each CDR3 is given with its conserved first and last residue. D genes are given only for firm matches. Clone size is stated in some rows and not others, as once, few, many or a class when expanded.

TRBJ2-7 | NA | TRBV23-1 | TRBD2 | CASSLSGTSGGETYEQYF | TGCGCCAGCAGTCTTTCAGGTACTAGCGGGGGGGAAACCTACGAGCAGTACTTC
TRBJ1-5 | few | TRBV6-6 | TRBD1 | CASSDREPFVAPQHF | TGTGCCAGCAGTGACAGGGAGCCCTTCGTGGCGCCCCAGCATTTT
TRBJ2-3 | NA | TRBV27 | TRBD1 | CASSPGTGEADTQYF | TGTGCCAGCAGTCCCGGGACAGGGGAAGCAGATACGCAGTATTTT
TRBJ2-7 | NA | TRBV25-1 | TRBD1 | CASSDRDRACEQYF | TGTGCCAGCAGTGACCGGGACAGGGCCTGCGAGCAGTACTTC
TRBJ1-1 | few | TRBV7-9 | TRBD1 | CASSGGLTGTNTEAFF | TGTGCCAGCAGCGGGGGACTGACAGGGACGAACACTGAAGCTTTCTTT
TRBJ1-2 | NA | TRBV19 | TRBD1 | CASSKDRVVDGYTF | TGTGCCAGTAGCAAAGACAGGGTGGTTGATGGCTACACCTTC
TRBJ2-2 | NA | TRBV29-1 | TRBD1 | CSVQDTGTQGDGELFF | TGCAGCGTGCAAGACACAGGGACCCAGGGGGACGGGGAGCTGTTTTTT
TRBJ2-3 | NA | TRBV5-5 | NA | CASSLSPSTDTQYF | TGTGCCAGCAGCTTGTCCCCTAGCACAGATACGCAGTATTTT
TRBJ1-5 | NA | TRBV6-1 | NA | CASSGGLQQPQHF | TGTGCCAGCAGTGGAGGGCTTCAACAGCCCCAGCATTTT
TRBJ1-1 | NA | TRBV4-2 | TRBD1 | CASSPYSRDRANTEAFF | TGTGCCAGCAGCCCGTATTCCCGGGACAGGGCGAACACTGAAGCTTTCTTT
TRBJ2-1 | NA | TRBV20-1 | NA | CSAERVNEQFF | TGCAGTGCTGAACGGGTCAATGAGCAGTTCTTC
TRBJ2-3 | once | TRBV5-1 | TRBD2 | CASSLLGTSGVGTDTQYF | TGCGCCAGCAGCTTGTTAGGGACTAGCGGGGTCGGCACAGATACGCAGTATTTT
TRBJ2-6 | NA | TRBV29-1 | TRBD2 | CSVEEASGRVAGANVLTF | TGCAGCGTTGAAGAAGCCAGCGGGAGGGTTGCTGGGGCCAACGTCCTGACTTTC
TRBJ2-7 | few | TRBV15 | NA | CATSRDRNSYEQYF | TGTGCCACCAGCAGAGACAGGAACTCCTACGAGCAGTACTTC
TRBJ2-3 | NA | TRBV6-5 | NA | CASKKQGLTDTQYF | TGTGCCAGCAAGAAACAGGGTTTGACAGATACGCAGTATTTT
TRBJ1-2 | NA | TRBV9 | NA | CASSAGLGVNYGYTF | TGTGCCAGCAGCGCAGGACTTGGCGTTAACTATGGCTACACCTTC
TRBJ2-7 | NA | TRBV1 | NA | CTSSPRGQYF | TGCACCAGCAGCCCACGGGGGCAGTACTTC